The 25 T cell receptor beta chains presented below share a single source sample, sequenced in a study of cytomegalovirus exposure and HLA in healthy donors. Produced via immunoSEQ multiplex PCR; TCRdb's table is partial and in-frame only. The table shows 100,000 to 150,000 clones, with about 87% occurring only once. The material sequenced was PBMCs. These receptors originate from a woman aged 18-29 years in good health and CMV-seronegative.

V usage is TRBV28 and J usage is TRBJ1-2, with 7 bases that match TRBD1. J lost 2 bases, V lost 0 bases, and 9 bases had no gene match. CDR3 length: 17 amino acids. Germline V gives CDR1 MDHEN, CDR2 SYDVKM. This CDR3 is CASSLWIKGGANYGYTF. For the CDR3, the DNA is TGTGCCAGCAGTTTATGGATAAAAGGGGGCGCAAACTATGGCTACACCTTC.

DNA for the CDR3: TGTGCCAGTAACCTAATGAGCTCCTATAATTCACCCCTCCACTTT. This encodes CASNLMSSYNSPLHF. The chain is built from TRBV19 and TRBJ1-6; no clear D. The germline V gene has CDR1 LNHDA and CDR2 SQIVND (reference sequence). The ends were cut back, 7 bases at V and 0 bases at J, with 10 bases in the middle. The CDR3 is 15 amino acids.

This chain links TRBV7-8 with TRBJ2-7; tentative D call: TRBD1 (5 bases). V lost 2 bases, J lost 0 bases, and 17 bases lay in between. Germline-derived CDR1 and CDR2 are SGHVS and FQNEAQ. This CDR3 has 17 residues. The CDR3 protein is CASSLSRPQGPSYEQYF. CDR3 coding DNA: TGTGCCAGCAGCTTAAGTAGGCCTCAGGGTCCCTCCTACGAGCAGTACTTC.

This sequence joins TRBV6-1 and TRBJ1-2, with D tentatively TRBD1 (6 bases). Trimming removed 4 bases from V and 5 bases from J, with 20 bases in between. The CDR3 totals 16 residues. Germline loops: CDR1 MNHNS, CDR2 SASEGT. For the CDR3, the DNA is TGTGCCAGCAGTGTCAGACGGGGGGCAGATTGGTATGGCTACACCTTC. This translates into CASSVRRGADWYGYTF.

V gene TRBV13 combines with J gene TRBJ1-3; D not resolved. Trimming removed 4 bases from V and 0 bases from J, with 7 bases in between. Germline V gene data show CDR1 as PRHDT and CDR2 as FYEKMQ (reference sequence). CDR3 size: 14 residues. Here the CDR3 reads CASSSISSGNTIYF. The CDR3 region has the DNA TGTGCCAGCAGCTCTATAAGCTCTGGAAACACCATATATTTT.

This chain connects TRBV4-1 to TRBJ1-2; no clear D gene. The CDR3 runs 14 residues. Germline V CDR1 and CDR2: MGHRA, YSYEKL. V lost 1 base and J 4 bases, leaving 10 bases between the germline ends. CDR3 loop: CASSQARSTYGYTF. DNA for the CDR3: TGCGCCAGCAGCCAAGCCCGGTCAACCTATGGCTACACCTTC.

This clone was seen just once. The CDR3 region has the DNA TGTGCCAGCAGCCCGCGACAGAACCCCTACGAGCAGTACTTC. As protein: CASSPRQNPYEQYF. The rearrangement links TRBV13 to TRBJ2-7, with D tentatively TRBD1 (5 bases). V lost 5 bases and J 2 bases, leaving 13 bases between the germline ends. The germline V gene encodes CDR1 PRHDT and CDR2 FYEKMQ (reference sequence). This CDR3 spans 14 amino acids.

The rearrangement joins TRBV5-6 to TRBJ1-2; a possible D gene is TRBD1 (6 bases). Trimming shortened V by 3 bases and J by 4 bases, and 16 bases separated the two germline ends. From germline, CDR1 is SGHDT and CDR2 YYEEEE. The CDR3 spans 15 residues. The CDR3 DNA follows: TGTGCCAGCAGCTCTTGGGGGGGACAAGTCTATGGCTACACCTTC. Its translation: CASSSWGGQVYGYTF.

V is TRBV7-2 and J is TRBJ2-7, with 8 nucleotides matching TRBD1. This CDR3 region has 15 residues. Germline V lookup: CDR1 SGHTA, CDR2 FQGNSA. V lost 5 bases and J lost 5; bases outside the gene matches: 11. CDR3: CASSRGPTGVHEQYF. The CDR3 DNA follows: TGTGCCAGCAGCAGGGGTCCGACAGGGGTCCACGAGCAGTACTTC.

This chain connects TRBV5-1 to TRBJ2-1; TRBD2 matches at 13 bases. Germline CDR1 reads SGHRS; CDR2 reads YFSETQ. Trimming at V came to 5 bases and at J to 5 bases, leaving 13 bases not matched to a gene. The CDR3 has 18 residues. CDR3 DNA sequence: TGCGCCAGCAGTTATACCAAGACTAGCGGGAGGCCAGACAATGAGCAGTTCTTC. This encodes CASSYTKTSGRPDNEQFF.

The chain combines TRBV5-1 with TRBJ2-4, with 8 bases matching TRBD1. V was pared by 4 bases and J by 6 bases, with 6 bases of the junction left unmatched. The CDR3 contains 14 residues. Germline V gene data show CDR1 as SGHRS and CDR2 as YFSETQ. The CDR3 coding sequence is TGCGCCAGCAGCATTGGACAGGGTGGAAACATTCAGTACTTC. It encodes CASSIGQGGNIQYF. Combining the CDR3 with reference TRBV5-1 and TRBJ2-4 gives the whole variable domain KAGVTQTPRYLIKTRGQQVTLSCSPISGHRSVSWYQQTPGQGLQFLFEYFSETQRNKGNFPGRFSGRQFSNSRSEMNVSTLELGDSALYLCASSIGQGGNIQYFGAGTRLSVL.

The chain couples TRBV7-2 to TRBJ2-3; tentatively, D is TRBD2 (6 bases). V gave up 1 base and J gave up 2 bases, with 13 bases separating them. Germline assignment: CDR1 SGHTA and CDR2 FQGNSA. CDR3 length: 16 residues. The CDR3 DNA reads as TGTGCCAGCAGCTTAGGTCCTAGCGTACTCACAGATACGCAGTATTTT. It is translated as CASSLGPSVLTDTQYF.

The CDR3 nucleotides are TGTGCCAGCAGCGCAGGAGCGGGGTTGCAAGAGACCCAGTACTTC. Translation: CASSAGAGLQETQYF. V is TRBV9 and J is TRBJ2-5, with TRBD2 identical over 7 bases. The CDR3 consists of 15 residues. Trimming removed 3 bases from V and 2 bases from J; junction bases left unmatched: 7. Germline CDR1 is SGDLS and CDR2 is YYNGEE.

The sample holds one count of this clone. The chain recombines TRBV6-6 with TRBJ2-7, with D possibly TRBD2 on 6 matching bases. Trimming stripped 0 bases from V and 4 bases from J, with 13 bases between. The CDR3 runs 15 residues. Germline loops: CDR1 MNHNY, CDR2 SVGAGI (reference sequence). CDR3 coding DNA: TGTGCCAGCAGTTACTCGAGACTAGAAGTTTACGAGCAGTACTTC. Its translation: CASSYSRLEVYEQYF.

The chain is built from TRBV19 and TRBJ2-2; no firm D call. The CDR3 is made up of 12 amino acids. V was cut by 3 bases and J by 5 bases, with 4 bases left in between. CDR1 and CDR2 (germline): LNHDA, SQIVND (reference sequence). This chain's CDR3 is CASSIGTGELFF. The CDR3 DNA is TGTGCCAGTAGTATCGGGACCGGGGAGCTGTTTTTT.

The chain employs TRBV28 and TRBJ1-1; no clear D. This CDR3 is 13 amino acids long. The germline V and J ends were trimmed by 2 bases and 5 bases, with 9 bases remaining between them. Germline-derived CDR1 and CDR2 are MDHEN and SYDVKM. DNA of the CDR3: TGTGCCAGCAGTTTAGAACGGTGGACTGAAGCTTTCTTT. It specifies CASSLERWTEAFF.

The rearrangement joins TRBV13 to TRBJ2-7, with 16 bases fitting TRBD2. Germline CDR1 is PRHDT and CDR2 is FYEKMQ (reference sequence). After removal of 6 bases from V and 3 bases from J, the junction contained 2 bases not matched to a gene. The CDR3 is 15 amino acids. For the CDR3, the DNA is TGTGCCAGCAGGGGACTAGCGGGAGGGGGCTACGAGCAGTACTTC. As protein: CASRGLAGGGYEQYF.

The chain has TRBV6-1 and TRBJ1-2; D unclear. This CDR3 region has 13 residues. Looked up from germline, CDR1 is MNHNS and CDR2 is SASEGT. Trimming stripped 9 bases from V and 0 bases from J, with 11 bases between. The CDR3 sequence is CASESVANYGYTF. The CDR3 DNA follows: TGTGCCAGTGAGTCGGTTGCTAACTATGGCTACACCTTC.

In its sample, this clone was seen once. The CDR3 spells CASSYQDRGGYGYTF. CDR3 bases: TGTGCCAGCAGTTACCAGGACAGGGGAGGCTATGGCTACACCTTC. This chain connects TRBV6-5 to TRBJ1-2; TRBD1 agrees at 9 bases. The V and J ends lost 2 bases and 4 bases, in that order; junction bases with no gene match: 5. The germline V gene has CDR1 MNHEY and CDR2 SVGAGI. The CDR3 covers 15 residues.

The chain joins TRBV27 to TRBJ2-7, with 10 bases matching TRBD1. Germline V gene sequence: CDR1 MNHEY, CDR2 SMNVEV (reference sequence). J lost 3 bases, V lost 6 bases, and 5 bases had no gene match. There are 14 residues in the CDR3. For the CDR3, the DNA is TGTGCCAGCAGAAAGACAGGGGGCTTCTACGAGCAGTACTTC. Amino acids: CASRKTGGFYEQYF.

The chain couples TRBV27 to TRBJ2-7; tentatively, D is TRBD2 (6 bases). Germline V gene data show CDR1 as MNHEY and CDR2 as SMNVEV (reference sequence). Trimming pared 4 bases from V and 2 bases from J, leaving 21 bases between. The CDR3 length is 17 residues. The CDR3 region is CASSSTFAGRPTYEQYF. As DNA, the CDR3 is TGTGCCAGCAGTTCTACGTTTGCGGGGAGGCCCACCTACGAGCAGTACTTC.

The chain joins TRBV19 to TRBJ2-3; 7 bases are a match to TRBD1. This CDR3 has 21 amino acids. CDR1 LNHDA and CDR2 SQIVND come from the germline V gene (reference sequence). V lost 3 bases and J lost 6; bases outside the gene matches: 27. The CDR3 sequence: CASSIDEPGQLRVPVGDTQYF. The CDR3 DNA is TGTGCCAGTAGTATTGATGAACCGGGACAGCTCCGTGTCCCGGTAGGGGATACGCAGTATTTT. The entire variable domain, with the rest obtained from reference TRBV19 and TRBJ2-3, is as follows: DGGITQSPKYLFRKEGQNVTLSCEQNLNHDAMYWYRQDPGQGLRLIYYSQIVNDFQKGDIAEGYSVSREKKESFPLTVTSAQKNPTAFYLCASSIDEPGQLRVPVGDTQYFGPGTRLTVL.

The chain combines TRBV6-5 with TRBJ1-1, with a tentative D call TRBD1 (6 bases). Trimming took 5 bases from V and 1 from J, leaving 8 bases between them. The CDR3 is 13 amino acids. From germline, CDR1 is MNHEY and CDR2 SVGAGI. This chain's CDR3 is CASSAQGNTEAFF. DNA of the CDR3: TGTGCCAGCAGTGCACAGGGGAACACTGAAGCTTTCTTT.

The chain combines TRBV7-2 with TRBJ2-7; D possibly corresponds to TRBD2 (6 bases). The CDR3 runs 15 residues. In germline, CDR1 is SGHTA, CDR2 FQGNSA. The germline V and J ends were trimmed by 0 bases and 4 bases, with 13 bases remaining between them. DNA for the CDR3: TGTGCCAGCAGCTTAGCGGGGGGTAGCGGATACGAGCAGTACTTC. Its protein is CASSLAGGSGYEQYF.

The chain joins TRBV5-1 to TRBJ2-1, with 13 bases matching TRBD2. Germline V gives CDR1 SGHRS, CDR2 YFSETQ. The CDR3 is 15 residues long. Germline trimming cut 4 bases from V and 5 bases from J; bases unmatched to any gene: 3. CDR3 sequence: CASSILAGGDNEQFF. The DNA for the CDR3 is TGCGCCAGCAGCATACTAGCGGGAGGGGACAATGAGCAGTTCTTC. The full variable domain, its missing parts supplied by reference TRBV5-1 and TRBJ2-1, is KAGVTQTPRYLIKTRGQQVTLSCSPISGHRSVSWYQQTPGQGLQFLFEYFSETQRNKGNFPGRFSGRQFSNSRSEMNVSTLELGDSALYLCASSILAGGDNEQFFGPGTRLTVL.